A single sample is the source of the 5 T cell receptor beta chains below, sequenced in a study of shared clonotypes between healthy human individuals. Measured with immunoSEQ multiplex PCR; TCRdb has only the in-frame clones, and not every one. This table holds about 1.5 million clones, approximately 98% found once. Sequencing was carried out using naive CD4+ T cells sorted from blood. As for subset: CD45RA+ positively selected. These receptors were collected from a man between 25 and 39 years old in good health.

This chain connects TRBV9 to TRBJ2-5, with 12 bases lining up with TRBD2. The CDR3 covers 15 residues. V shed 0 bases, J shed 5 bases, and the junction held 2 bases outside the gene matches. CDR1 is SGDLS, CDR2 YYNGEE, per germline. CDR3 nucleotides: TGTGCCAGCAGCGTAGTTGGGACTAGCGGGGAGACCCAGTACTTC. This sequence encodes CASSVVGTSGETQYF. The full variable domain, rest sourced from reference TRBV9 and TRBJ2-5, is DSGVTQTPKHLITATGQRVTLRCSPRSGDLSVYWYQQSLDQGLQFLIQYYNGEERAKGNILERFSAQQFPDLHSELNLSSLELGDSALYFCASSVVGTSGETQYFGPGTRLLVL.

This clone was recorded once. The rearrangement links TRBV10-1 to TRBJ2-3; D assignment may be TRBD1 or TRBD2 (5 bases each). CDR3 size: 14 residues. Germline assignment: CDR1 WNHNN and CDR2 SYGVQD (reference sequence). With 2 bases removed from V and 5 bases from J, the gap between germline ends came to 11 bases. CDR3 protein: CASSEPRDQDTQYF. In DNA, the CDR3 is TGCGCCAGCAGTGAGCCCAGGGACCAAGATACGCAGTATTTT.

The chain couples TRBV9 to TRBJ1-2, with a tentative D call TRBD1 (6 bases). The CDR3 extends over 14 amino acids. Trimming took off 0 bases at V and 8 bases at J, with 14 bases between the two ends. Germline V gene sequence: CDR1 SGDLS, CDR2 YYNGEE. The CDR3 nucleotides read TGTGCCAGCAGCGTAGATCAGGGGTCTATGGGCTACACCTTC. Amino acids: CASSVDQGSMGYTF.

The chain couples TRBV18 to TRBJ2-7; D unresolved. This CDR3 contains 13 residues. Germline CDR1 KGHSH, CDR2 LQKENI. Trimming shortened V by 5 bases and J by 4 bases, and 12 bases separated the two germline ends. DNA of the CDR3: TGTGCCAGCTCATCCAACGACAAGTACGAGCAGTACTTC. This encodes CASSSNDKYEQYF.

This chain links TRBV5-6 with TRBJ2-7; D might be TRBD1 (5 bases). V lost 4 bases and J 6 bases, leaving 17 bases between the germline ends. There are 14 residues in the CDR3. Germline CDR1 reads SGHDT; CDR2 reads YYEEEE. CDR3 DNA: TGTGCCAGCAGCCTACAGGCCGCCACGGCCGAGCAGTACTTC. This translates into CASSLQAATAEQYF.